A single sample gave rise to the 14 T cell receptor beta chains below, sequenced in a study of T-cell reconstitution after alpha-beta-depleted transplantation in children. Construction of the TCRbeta library involved unique molecular identifiers. A single record per CDR3 protein comes from TCRdb applying MiXCR to the PCR reads. This table has about 300,000 distinct CDR3 sequences, roughly a tenth appearing once. The material sequenced was PBMCs, taken before TCRalphabeta/CD19-depleted stem cell transplant. The receptors stem from a boy younger than two with acute myeloid leukemia, due to receive a stem cell transplant.

On this clonotype itself: It may be a read error: a sequence one base away is much more abundant. The V gene is TRBV12-3 or TRBV12-4, the J gene TRBJ2-5; D unresolved. This CDR3 is 13 amino acids long. V was trimmed by 2 bases and J by 5 bases, leaving 9 bases between them. The CDR3 sequence: CASSLNLVETQYF. The CDR3 DNA is TGTGCCAGCAGTTTAAACTTGGTGGAGACCCAGTACTTC.

This clonotype was counted at least ten times. CDR3 DNA sequence: TGCAGCGTTGATGGAGACAGGCCCTACTATGGCTACACCTTC. Translating it yields CSVDGDRPYYGYTF. The J gene is TRBJ1-2, the V gene TRBV29-1; TRBD1 is a possible D gene (6 bases). Germline values: CDR1 SQVTM, CDR2 ANQGSEA. The V end was cut by 3 bases, the J end by 3 bases, with 14 bases between. The CDR3 covers 14 residues. Looking up the rest from reference TRBV29-1 and TRBJ1-2 gives the full variable domain: SAVISQKPSRDICQRGTSLTIQCQVDSQVTMMFWYRQQPGQSLTLIATANQGSEATYESGFVIDKFPISRPNLTFSTLTVSNMSPEDSSIYLCSVDGDRPYYGYTFGSGTRLTVV.

This clonotype showed up just a few times. The chain recombines TRBV28 with TRBJ2-2; 7 bases match TRBD2. V lost 0 bases to trimming and J lost 0 bases; unmatched junction nucleotides: 10. The CDR3 runs to 19 residues. Germline values: CDR1 MDHEN, CDR2 SYDVKM. The CDR3 bases are TGTGCCAGCAGTTTATGGGAGCGGGGAATTAACACGAACACCGGGGAGCTGTTTTTT. Translated, it gives CASSLWERGINTNTGELFF.

This clonotype was seen repeatedly, ten times or more. Here the CDR3 DNA reads TGTGCCAGCAGCGCCTACAGGGGGCAAGCTTCACCCCTCCACTTT. This encodes CASSAYRGQASPLHF. V usage is TRBV7-9 and J usage is TRBJ1-6; 9 nucleotides line up with TRBD1. This CDR3 is 15 amino acids long. Germline trimming cut 5 bases from V and 9 bases from J; bases unmatched to any gene: 8. CDR1 and CDR2 (germline): SEHNR, FQNEAQ (reference sequence).

This chain links TRBV5-6 with TRBJ2-3; no definite D call. The CDR3 loop spans 14 amino acids. Germline V gene sequence: CDR1 SGHDT, CDR2 YYEEEE. V gave up 2 bases and J gave up 5 bases, with 12 bases separating them. The CDR3 region is CASSLSGAQDTQYF. In nucleotides, the CDR3 is TGTGCCAGCAGCTTATCAGGAGCCCAAGATACGCAGTATTTT. Full variable domain (rest looked up from reference TRBV5-6 and TRBJ2-3): DAGVTQSPTHLIKTRGQQVTLRCSPKSGHDTVSWYQQALGQGPQFIFQYYEEEERQRGNFPDRFSGHQFPNYSSELNVNALLLGDSALYLCASSLSGAQDTQYFGPGTRLTVL.

This clonotype was found many times. The chain links TRBV10-3 to TRBJ1-2; D not resolved. Looked up from germline, CDR1 is ENHRY and CDR2 is SYGVKD. Trimming cost V 6 bases and J 5 bases, with 7 bases left between them. The CDR3 sequence is 11 residues long. The DNA of the CDR3 is TGTGCCATCAGGGAGATGTATGGCTACACCTTC. This encodes CAIREMYGYTF.

V and J are TRBV12-5 and TRBJ1-2; D uncertain. Germline CDR1 and CDR2: LGHNT and FRNRAP. Trimming took off 0 bases at V and 5 bases at J, with 10 bases between the two ends. CDR3 length equals 14 residues. This CDR3 is CASGLVSTRYGYTF. The CDR3, as DNA: TGTGCTAGTGGTTTGGTTTCGACCCGATATGGCTACACCTTC.

This clonotype turned up a few times. The chain joins TRBV12-3 or TRBV12-4 to TRBJ1-2, with D hard to call. Trimming took off 2 bases at V and 0 bases at J, with 7 bases between the two ends. The CDR3 contains 14 residues. The CDR3 region has the DNA TGTGCCAGCAGTTTAAGTTGGGCTAACTATGGCTACACCTTC. Protein: CASSLSWANYGYTF.

The J gene is TRBJ2-1, the V gene TRBV15; 9 bases line up with TRBD2. The CDR3 is 16 residues long. The V gene end was trimmed by 1 base and the J gene end by 5 bases; junction bases not matched to a gene: 6. Germline CDR1 LNHNV, CDR2 YYDKDF (reference sequence). CDR3 bases: TGTGCCACCAGCAGAGGGAGCGGGGGGATCCACAATGAGCAGTTCTTC. Translation: CATSRGSGGIHNEQFF.

CDR3 loop: CASSFRTVNQPQHF. The CDR3 nucleotides are TGTGCCAGCAGTTTCCGGACAGTTAATCAGCCCCAGCATTTT. The J gene is TRBJ1-5, the V gene TRBV28, with D perhaps TRBD1 (6 bases). The CDR3 runs to 14 residues. V lost 3 bases to trimming and J lost 4 bases, with 10 bases between them. Germline values: CDR1 MDHEN, CDR2 SYDVKM.

The count of this clonotype is one. The V call is TRBV2, the J call TRBJ1-1, with no clear D. The V and J ends lost 2 bases and 1 base respectively, with 14 bases between them. Per the germline V gene, CDR1 is SNHLY and CDR2 is FYNNEI. The CDR3 has 16 amino acids. The CDR3: CASSEKILGGNTEAFF. The CDR3 coding sequence is TGTGCCAGCAGTGAAAAAATCCTGGGAGGGAACACTGAAGCTTTCTTT.

This clonotype was detected ten times or more. V gene TRBV10-3 combines with J gene TRBJ2-3, with D hard to call. The CDR3 runs to 16 residues. V shed 4 bases and J shed 2 bases, with 16 bases lying between them. Germline V lookup: CDR1 ENHRY, CDR2 SYGVKD. The CDR3 DNA is TGTGCCATCAGTGCCGACCGCATAGCTTTCACAGATACGCAGTATTTT. It encodes CAISADRIAFTDTQYF.

Here the CDR3 DNA reads TGTGCCACCAGTGTTGGGGAGTCCTACGAGCAGTACTTC. Translated, it gives CATSVGESYEQYF. This chain uses TRBV15 with TRBJ2-7; maybe TRBD2 (5 bases). The CDR3 length is 13 residues. Trimming cost V 6 bases and J 1 base, with 10 bases left between them. Germline CDR1 LNHNV, CDR2 YYDKDF (reference sequence). Variable domain in full (rest from reference TRBV15 and TRBJ2-7): DAMVIQNPRYQVTQFGKPVTLSCSQTLNHNVMYWYQQKSSQAPKLLFHYYDKDFNNEADTPDNFQSRRPNTSFCFLDIRSPGLGDTAMYLCATSVGESYEQYFGPGTRLTVT.

In its sample, this clonotype was seen many times. The chain links TRBV4-3 to TRBJ2-1; TRBD2 matches at 11 bases. The germline V gene encodes CDR1 LGHNA and CDR2 YSLEER. The CDR3 runs 15 residues. V trimming: 3 bases; J trimming: 6 bases; junction bases outside the gene matches: 4. The CDR3 loop reads CASSHTLAGGNEQFF. For the CDR3, the DNA is TGCGCCAGCAGCCATACTCTAGCGGGGGGCAATGAGCAGTTCTTC.